This T cell receptor (beta chain) originates from a study of regulatory T cells in long-lasting Graves disease. About this clonotype: Its cognate antigen is unknown.

Time point of the sample: newly diagnosed GD, antithyroid drugs for less than 3 months. Following extraction of RNA from PBMCs, that RNA was used to make the TCR library. The TCR beta library used iRepertoire HTBI primers with Arm-PCR amplification of CDR3. TCRdb used MiXCR to reprocess the multiplex PCR reads, holding one entry per CDR3 protein. The sample has about 560,000 distinct CDR3 sequences, about 16% seen once. Study conclusions and caveats: The TCR repertoire of persistent Graves' patients was less diverse than that of newly diagnosed ones.

These records were also assigned to another study, of T cells in Graves' hyperthyroidism and ophthalmopathy.

This receptor was taken from a man aged 18 to 29 with Graves disease. The sequencing used peripheral blood mononuclear cells (PBMCs), collected at new diagnosis, from a patient treated with antithyroid drugs.

DNA of the CDR3: TGTGCCAGCTCACTACAGGAGAGCAATCAGCCCCAGCATTTT. It encodes CASSLQESNQPQHF. V gene TRBV18 combines with J gene TRBJ1-5, with TRBD1 as a possible D gene (5 bases). Deletions cut 4 bases from V and 1 base from J, with 8 bases between. This CDR3 has 14 amino acids. CDR1 KGHSH and CDR2 LQKENI come from the germline V gene.